The 5 T cell receptor beta chains below come from one sample, sequenced in a study of Ad26.COV2.S vaccination and SARS-CoV-2 variants. Sequenced by immunoSEQ multiplex PCR; TCRdb stores in-frame clones only, minus some. Of about 410,000 clones detected, 75% to 90% appear once; the ten largest clones hold under 2%. As to treatment: 15 to 20 received Ad26.COV2.S at low or high dose, single or two shots; five or six received placebo; per-sample allocation not given. Collection of samples fell on day 63 after the first vaccine or placebo injection. This specimen was peripheral blood, taken in a trial of Ad26.COV2.S vaccine versus placebo. The receptors shown here come from a person aged 18-60 years who received the Ad26.COV2.S COVID-19 vaccine or a placebo.

The chain combines TRBV25-1 with TRBJ1-2; no reliable D call. The germline V and J ends were trimmed by 7 bases and 2 bases, with 8 bases remaining between them. The CDR3 contains 12 residues. Germline assignment: CDR1 MGHDK and CDR2 SYGVNS. In DNA form, the CDR3 reads TGTGCCAGCAAGAGAGGAAACTATGGCTACACCTTC. Its translation: CASKRGNYGYTF.

The J gene is TRBJ2-1, the V gene TRBV7-3; D uncertain. From germline, CDR1 is SGHTA and CDR2 FQGTGA. Trimming left V 0 bases short and J 5 bases short, with 8 bases between. The CDR3 is 14 amino acids. As DNA, the CDR3 is TGTGCCAGCAGCTTAACTTCGGGTCACAATGAGCAGTTCTTC. Residues: CASSLTSGHNEQFF.

The rearrangement joins TRBV7-3 to TRBJ1-1; 7 bases are a match to TRBD1. Germline trimming cut 5 bases from V and 0 bases from J; bases unmatched to any gene: 3. This CDR3 comprises 14 residues. Germline CDR1 and CDR2: SGHTA and FQGTGA. CDR3 protein: CASSAGGLNTEAFF. In nucleotides, the CDR3 is TGTGCCAGCAGCGCAGGGGGTTTGAACACTGAAGCTTTCTTT.

Only one count was recorded for this clone. The CDR3 sequence: CATSDSDRGAFF. The CDR3 region has the DNA TGTGCCACCAGTGATTCGGACAGGGGCGCTTTCTTT. The V gene is TRBV24-1, the J gene TRBJ1-1; 9 bases are shared with TRBD1. The CDR3 extends over 12 amino acids. The V segment lost 2 bases and the J segment 11 bases; nucleotides outside the gene matches: 2. Germline V gene lookup returns CDR1 KGHDR and CDR2 SFDVKD.

The genes are TRBV28 and TRBJ2-1; D might be TRBD2 (6 bases). Deletions cut 3 bases from V and 9 bases from J, with 12 bases between. The CDR3 consists of 13 residues. From germline, CDR1 is MDHEN and CDR2 SYDVKM. CDR3 in DNA: TGTGCCAGCAGTTTTGGAGGGTCATTTGAGCAGTTCTTC. Amino acids: CASSFGGSFEQFF. Using reference TRBV28 and TRBJ2-1 for the parts outside the CDR3, the full variable domain is DVKVTQSSRYLVKRTGEKVFLECVQDMDHENMFWYRQDPGLGLRLIYFSYDVKMKEKGDIPEGYSVSREKKERFSLILESASTNQTSMYLCASSFGGSFEQFFGPGTRLTVL.